A selection of T cell receptor beta chains follows, all from one sample in a study of Graves' ophthalmopathy and Graves' hyperthyroidism. TCRdb re-called the multiplex PCR reads through MiXCR, storing one row per CDR3 protein. The sample consists of approximately 500,000 distinct CDR3 sequences, roughly an eighth of them appearing once. Sequencing used blood. All receptors derive from a woman under 40 with Graves' ophthalmopathy. CDR3s include the opening cysteine and the closing phenylalanine or tryptophan. D genes are given only for firm matches. Not all rows give a size; the values are once, few, many and, for expanded clones, a class.

V gene	clone size	J gene	D gene	CDR3 protein	CDR3 DNA
TRBV2	many	TRBJ1-6	-	CASSYQDSYNSPLHF	TGTGCCAGCAGTTACCAGGACTCCTATAATTCACCCCTCCACTTT
TRBV10-3	many	TRBJ1-2	TRBD1	CATGTGDYTF	TGTGCCACCGGGACAGGAGACTACACCTTC
TRBV5-1	many	TRBJ2-7	-	CASSRQGGEQYF	TGTGCCAGCAGTCGACAGGGAGGCGAGCAGTACTTC
TRBV28	many	TRBJ2-2	-	CASSFLGHNANTGELFF	TGTGCCAGCAGTTTCCTGGGACACAACGCGAACACCGGGGAGCTGTTTTTT
TRBV12-3/TRBV12-4	many	TRBJ1-5	-	CASSFGQQLSNQPQHF	TGTGCCAGCAGTTTCGGGCAGCAGCTTAGCAATCAGCCCCAGCATTTT
TRBV6-2/TRBV6-3	few	TRBJ2-5	-	CASSTGIETQYF	TGTGCCAGCAGTACGGGGATAGAGACCCAGTACTTC
TRBV6-1	many	TRBJ2-7	-	CASSEALTATYEQYF	TGTGCCAGCAGTGAAGCGCTGACGGCTACCTACGAGCAGTACTTC
TRBV4-2	few	TRBJ1-2	TRBD1	CASSLSPTGQTNYGYTF	TGTGCCAGCAGCCTCTCCCCGACAGGGCAGACTAACTATGGCTACACCTTC
TRBV7-3	-	TRBJ2-2	-	CASSPGLSANTGELFF	TGTGCCAGCAGCCCTGGGCTATCCGCGAACACCGGGGAGCTGTTTTTT
TRBV29-1	many	TRBJ2-7	TRBD2	CSVVTSGTPEQYF	TGCAGCGTTGTTACTAGCGGGACTCCCGAGCAGTACTTC
TRBV7-2	many	TRBJ2-7	-	CASSLVVSGYLSYEQYF	TGTGCCAGCAGCTTAGTGGTTAGCGGCTACCTCTCCTACGAGCAGTACTTC
TRBV9	many	TRBJ2-7	-	CASSGGGAGSTYEQYF	TGTGCCAGCAGCGGGGGTGGTGCGGGATCTACCTACGAGCAGTACTTC
TRBV10-3	many	TRBJ1-2	-	CAISDRQGSYGYTF	TGTGCCATCAGTGACCGCCAGGGAAGCTATGGCTACACCTTC
TRBV6-1	few	TRBJ2-2	TRBD2	CASSTPRERGELFF	TGTGCCAGCAGTACCCCGCGGGAGCGCGGGGAGCTGTTTTTT
TRBV6-2/TRBV6-3	many	TRBJ1-5	TRBD1	CASSEGQGWGNQPQHF	TGTGCCAGCAGCGAGGGACAGGGCTGGGGCAATCAGCCCCAGCATTTT
TRBV6-1	few	TRBJ1-5	TRBD1	CASRGTGGIQPQHF	TGTGCCAGCAGGGGGACAGGGGGGATTCAGCCCCAGCATTTT
TRBV20-1	many	TRBJ2-7	TRBD2	CSATVAGSEEQYF	TGCAGTGCTACTGTAGCGGGGTCGGAAGAGCAGTACTTC
TRBV28	-	TRBJ2-4	TRBD1	CASSPDRAFQNIKYF	TGTGCCAGCAGTCCGGACAGGGCTTTCCAAAACATTAAGTACTTC
TRBV5-1	many	TRBJ2-5	TRBD1	CASNLGQGARETQYF	TGCGCCAGCAACTTGGGACAGGGGGCAAGGGAGACCCAGTACTTC
TRBV12-3/TRBV12-4	many	TRBJ2-4	-	CASTMGLAKNIQYF	TGTGCCAGCACCATGGGACTAGCCAAAAACATTCAGTACTTC
TRBV12-5	many	TRBJ1-1	-	CASGSGQNTEAFF	TGTGCTAGTGGATCTGGACAGAACACTGAAGCTTTCTTT
TRBV18	-	TRBJ2-4	-	CASSPLRPLAKNIQYF	TGTGCCAGCTCACCACTCAGACCCCTAGCCAAAAACATTCAGTACTTC